A single sample gave rise to the 30 T cell receptor beta chains below, sequenced in a study of blood T cell repertoires in COVID-19. Repertoires were generated with immunoSEQ multiplex PCR, while TCRdb's copy carries only in-frame clones and drops some. The sample records about 170,000 clones, roughly 88% being singletons. The sequenced sample was peripheral blood. Receptors were obtained from a man younger than 35 with COVID-19, enrolled during active disease.

This clone was recorded only once. The chain combines TRBV7-9 with TRBJ2-7; TRBD1 agrees at 10 bases. V lost 6 bases, J lost 5 bases, and 7 bases stayed unmatched. Germline values: CDR1 SEHNR, CDR2 FQNEAQ (reference sequence). The CDR3 spans 14 residues. The CDR3 is CASSTGTGADEQYF. CDR3 nucleotide sequence: TGTGCCAGCAGTACCGGGACAGGGGCCGACGAGCAGTACTTC.

The rearrangement links TRBV28 to TRBJ2-7, with D tentatively TRBD2 (5 bases). The germline V gene has CDR1 MDHEN and CDR2 SYDVKM. This CDR3 is built from 14 residues. Trimming cost V 2 bases and J 3 bases, with 11 bases left between them. CDR3 nucleotides: TGTGCCAGCAGTTTAGGTTTCGGAGGCTACGAGCAGTACTTC. It yields the protein CASSLGFGGYEQYF.

The V gene is TRBV28, the J gene TRBJ2-5; D may be TRBD2 (7 bases). V was shortened by 3 bases and J by 0 bases, with 11 bases between the two germline ends. The CDR3 is 15 amino acids. Germline CDR1 and CDR2: MDHEN and SYDVKM. The CDR3 nucleotides read TGTGCCAGCAGTTTCGGGGGGCAGGACCAAGAGACCCAGTACTTC. Translation gives CASSFGGQDQETQYF.

The chain employs TRBV25-1 and TRBJ2-7; D is possibly TRBD2 (6 bases). Germline V gives CDR1 MGHDK, CDR2 SYGVNS. Trimming removed 4 bases at V and 2 bases at J, with 12 bases between. The CDR3 sequence is 14 residues long. The CDR3 is CASSGGTGPYEQYF. In nucleotides, the CDR3 is TGTGCCAGCAGTGGAGGGACTGGACCCTACGAGCAGTACTTC.

The genes are TRBV24-1 and TRBJ1-6, with 8 bases identical to TRBD1. CDR1 KGHDR and CDR2 SFDVKD come from the germline V gene. The CDR3 is 16 residues long. The junction had 7 bases not matched to a gene; V was cut back by 4 bases and J by 6 bases. CDR3 in DNA: TGTGCCACCAGTGACTCCGGGACAGGTCCTAATTCACCCCTCCACTTT. Translated, it gives CATSDSGTGPNSPLHF.

The J gene is TRBJ1-4, the V gene TRBV30; 8 bases map to TRBD1. The CDR3 has 17 amino acids. With 0 bases clipped from V and 8 bases from J, the junction kept 14 bases outside the gene matches. Germline CDR1 is GTSNPN and CDR2 is SVGIG (reference sequence). The CDR3 DNA reads as TGTGCCTGGAGTGTAGACAGGGGACCCACGAAGGGGGAAAAACTGTTTTTT. It specifies CAWSVDRGPTKGEKLFF.

The gene calls are TRBV7-9 and TRBJ1-3, with 8 bases aligning to TRBD1. V trimming: 4 bases; J trimming: 9 bases; junction bases outside the gene matches: 8. Germline CDR1 is SEHNR and CDR2 is FQNEAQ (reference sequence). The CDR3 totals 14 residues. This chain's CDR3 is CASSSGQGISTIYF. For the CDR3, the DNA is TGTGCCAGCAGCTCCGGACAGGGAATTTCCACCATATATTTT.

V is TRBV5-4 and J is TRBJ2-5, with 7 positions matching TRBD1. Germline CDR1 SGHNT, CDR2 YYREEE (reference sequence). This CDR3 has 14 residues. Unmatched junction bases numbered 8, after V lost 4 bases and J lost 5 bases. CDR3 in DNA: TGTGCCAGCAGCCGTCAGACAGGGCGGGAGACCCAGTACTTC. It encodes CASSRQTGRETQYF.

The rearrangement joins TRBV7-9 to TRBJ2-5; 10 nucleotides match TRBD2. Germline V gene lookup returns CDR1 SEHNR and CDR2 FQNEAQ (reference sequence). This CDR3 has 14 residues. V was clipped by 6 bases and J by 2 bases; unmatched bases: 3. CDR3 sequence: CASRGTSVQETQYF. The CDR3 coding sequence is TGTGCCAGCAGGGGGACTAGCGTACAAGAGACCCAGTACTTC.

The gene calls are TRBV24-1 and TRBJ2-1, with 11 bases identical to TRBD1. Losses at the gene ends were 8 bases for V and 4 bases for J; bases not matched to a gene: 3. The germline CDR1 and CDR2 sequences are KGHDR and SFDVKD. The CDR3 has 14 residues. In DNA, the CDR3 is TGTGCCACCACCGGGACAGGGGGATACAATGAGCAGTTCTTC. Amino acids: CATTGTGGYNEQFF.

V is TRBV5-6 and J is TRBJ2-7, with D possibly being TRBD1 (6 bases). V lost 2 bases, J lost 4 bases, and 19 bases lay in between. Germline-derived CDR1 and CDR2 are SGHDT and YYEEEE. This CDR3 has 16 residues. The CDR3 region is CASSFETGPGGYEQYF. DNA for the CDR3: TGTGCCAGCAGCTTTGAGACAGGCCCTGGCGGATACGAGCAGTACTTC.

This clone turned up a few times. The chain links TRBV4-1 to TRBJ1-3; tentative D call: TRBD1 (5 bases). Trimming removed 1 base from V and 2 bases from J, with 12 bases in between. The CDR3 is 16 residues long. The germline V gene has CDR1 MGHRA and CDR2 YSYEKL. The CDR3 nucleotides are TGCGCCAGCAGCCAAGGAGATCCCAGGGCTGGAAACACCATATATTTT. This gives the protein CASSQGDPRAGNTIYF.

The rearrangement uses TRBV6-5 and TRBJ2-7; TRBD2 matches at 12 bases. Germline V gene lookup returns CDR1 MNHEY and CDR2 SVGAGI. The CDR3 runs 15 residues. Losses at the gene ends were 5 bases for V and 3 bases for J; bases not matched to a gene: 5. This chain's CDR3 is CASSLGTSGYYEQYF. CDR3 in DNA: TGTGCCAGCAGTCTGGGGACTAGCGGGTACTACGAGCAGTACTTC.

The chain recombines TRBV15 with TRBJ2-2; possible D gene TRBD1, 6 bases. The CDR3 totals 13 residues. Germline CDR1 and CDR2: LNHNV and YYDKDF (reference sequence). V was cut by 1 base and J by 6 bases, with 6 bases left in between. CDR3 amino acids: CATSRAGAGELFF. In DNA, the CDR3 is TGTGCCACCAGCAGAGCAGGGGCCGGGGAGCTGTTTTTT.

This chain connects TRBV27 to TRBJ1-1; 12 bases map to TRBD1. V lost 5 bases to trimming and J lost 4 bases; unmatched junction nucleotides: 11. The CDR3 has 17 amino acids. Looked up from germline, CDR1 is MNHEY and CDR2 is SMNVEV (reference sequence). Written as DNA, the CDR3 is TGTGCCAGCAGTCCGACCGGGACAGGGGGCTTTCGCACTGAAGCTTTCTTT. Amino acids: CASSPTGTGGFRTEAFF.

The genes are TRBV4-3 and TRBJ2-2, with a weak D call TRBD2 (5 bases). V shed 2 bases and J shed 4 bases, with 11 bases lying between them. The germline CDR1 and CDR2 sequences are LGHNA and YSLEER. CDR3 length: 15 amino acids. The CDR3 sequence is CASSQLPAATGELFF. In DNA form, the CDR3 reads TGCGCCAGCAGCCAACTCCCAGCGGCCACCGGGGAGCTGTTTTTT.

V gene TRBV7-9 combines with J gene TRBJ2-7; 7 bases are shared with TRBD1. The J segment lost 2 bases and the V segment lost 5 bases, leaving 6 bases of the junction unmatched. The CDR3 loop spans 14 amino acids. Germline CDR1 is SEHNR and CDR2 is FQNEAQ (reference sequence). CDR3: CASSLRQGPYEQYF. As DNA, the CDR3 is TGTGCCAGCAGCCTACGACAGGGTCCCTACGAGCAGTACTTC.

The J gene is TRBJ2-1, the V gene TRBV2; 9 positions agree with TRBD2. J gave up 7 bases and V 7 bases, and 20 bases lay outside the gene matches. This CDR3 has 18 amino acids. Germline CDR1 SNHLY, CDR2 FYNNEI. The DNA for the CDR3 is TGTGCCAGCATCCCGGCCCCACTAGCGGGCCCGAGATGGAATGAGCAGTTCTTC. Translation gives CASIPAPLAGPRWNEQFF.

The chain joins TRBV28 to TRBJ2-7, with 7 bases that match TRBD1. Germline V gene lookup returns CDR1 MDHEN and CDR2 SYDVKM. The CDR3 spans 14 residues. The J segment lost 4 bases and the V segment lost 6 bases, leaving 9 bases of the junction unmatched. As DNA, the CDR3 is TGTGCCAGCAGGTGGGACAAGGGGGCTTACGAGCAGTACTTC. This translates into CASRWDKGAYEQYF.

The gene calls are TRBV28 and TRBJ1-5; D gene uncertain. V was pared by 2 bases and J by 4 bases, with 12 bases between. Per the germline V gene, CDR1 is MDHEN and CDR2 is SYDVKM. The CDR3 has 15 amino acids. CDR3 in amino acids: CASSLNAGWNQPQHF. CDR3 in DNA: TGTGCCAGCAGTTTAAACGCAGGATGGAATCAGCCCCAGCATTTT. Looking up the rest from reference TRBV28 and TRBJ1-5 gives the full variable domain: DVKVTQSSRYLVKRTGEKVFLECVQDMDHENMFWYRQDPGLGLRLIYFSYDVKMKEKGDIPEGYSVSREKKERFSLILESASTNQTSMYLCASSLNAGWNQPQHFGDGTRLSIL.

The J gene is TRBJ1-1, the V gene TRBV19, with TRBD1 matching 7 bases. Germline V CDR1 and CDR2: LNHDA, SQIVND (reference sequence). This CDR3 contains 14 residues. J was trimmed by 3 bases and V by 5 bases; bases with no gene match: 6. CDR3 sequence reads: CASSPTGYDTEAFF. DNA for the CDR3: TGTGCCAGTAGTCCGACAGGGTACGACACTGAAGCTTTCTTT. The entire variable domain, with the rest obtained from reference TRBV19 and TRBJ1-1, is as follows: DGGITQSPKYLFRKEGQNVTLSCEQNLNHDAMYWYRQDPGQGLRLIYYSQIVNDFQKGDIAEGYSVSREKKESFPLTVTSAQKNPTAFYLCASSPTGYDTEAFFGQGTRLTVV.

This chain uses TRBV28 with TRBJ2-5; D is perhaps TRBD2 (6 bases). Trimming took off 5 bases at V and 0 bases at J, with 13 bases between the two ends. Germline V lookup: CDR1 MDHEN, CDR2 SYDVKM. The CDR3 length is 15 residues. The CDR3 reads CASSVRRDDQETQYF. The CDR3 DNA sequence: TGTGCCAGCAGTGTTCGGCGGGACGACCAAGAGACCCAGTACTTC.

The chain joins TRBV28 to TRBJ2-1; 7 bases are a match to TRBD2. The CDR3 contains 14 residues. Per germline, CDR1 MDHEN and CDR2 SYDVKM. The V and J ends lost 3 bases and 5 bases, in that order; junction bases with no gene match: 4. The CDR3 is CASSFGTTDNEQFF. CDR3 in DNA: TGTGCCAGCAGTTTTGGGACTACAGACAATGAGCAGTTCTTC.

The chain combines TRBV30 with TRBJ1-1, with no clear D. Germline V CDR1 and CDR2: GTSNPN, SVGIG (reference sequence). Between the trimmed V and J ends, which lost 0 bases and 5 bases, there was a span of 7 bases. The CDR3 is made up of 12 amino acids. The CDR3 DNA is TGTGCCTGGAGTGTACCCTATACTGAAGCTTTCTTT. It yields the protein CAWSVPYTEAFF.

This chain links TRBV28 with TRBJ2-7; the D gene is possibly TRBD1 (6 bases). CDR1 and CDR2 (germline): MDHEN, SYDVKM. The CDR3 runs 12 residues. Trimming removed 10 bases at V and 6 bases at J, with 16 bases between. This CDR3 reads CATTGWKGEQYF. The CDR3 DNA reads as TGTGCCACTACAGGGTGGAAGGGCGAGCAGTACTTC.

This chain uses TRBV29-1 with TRBJ1-1, with D perhaps TRBD1 (6 bases). Per the germline V gene, CDR1 is SQVTM and CDR2 is ANQGSEA. V lost 7 bases to trimming and J lost 1 base, with 13 bases between them. The CDR3 sequence is 13 residues long. The CDR3: CSARTVQNTEAFF. Written as DNA, the CDR3 is TGCAGCGCTAGGACAGTTCAGAACACTGAAGCTTTCTTT.

The chain combines TRBV2 with TRBJ1-3; D uncertain. Deletions cut 8 bases from V and 0 bases from J, with 8 bases between. The CDR3 extends over 13 amino acids. Germline lookup yields CDR1 SNHLY and CDR2 FYNNEI. The CDR3 loop reads CASEASSGNTIYF. The DNA for the CDR3 is TGTGCCAGCGAGGCGAGCTCTGGAAACACCATATATTTT.

The rearrangement links TRBV19 to TRBJ2-2; D is possibly TRBD2 (7 bases). Germline lookup yields CDR1 LNHDA and CDR2 SQIVND (reference sequence). The CDR3 loop spans 15 amino acids. Trimming took off 4 bases at V and 3 bases at J, with 12 bases between the two ends. The CDR3 DNA reads as TGTGCCAGTAGTAAGGGAGGGGGTTACACCGGGGAGCTGTTTTTT. This codes for CASSKGGGYTGELFF.

The V call is TRBV27, the J call TRBJ2-5; D might be TRBD1 (5 bases). Between the trimmed V and J ends, which lost 5 bases and 4 bases, there was a span of 11 bases. CDR3 size: 13 residues. The germline CDR1 and CDR2 sequences are MNHEY and SMNVEV (reference sequence). CDR3 loop: CASSAYRRETQYF. The CDR3 DNA sequence: TGTGCCAGCAGTGCCTACAGGAGAGAGACCCAGTACTTC.

This sequence joins TRBV15 and TRBJ1-2; TRBD1 is a possible D gene (6 bases). From germline, CDR1 is LNHNV and CDR2 YYDKDF (reference sequence). This CDR3 region has 14 residues. Trimming took 3 bases from V and 4 from J, leaving 12 bases between them. CDR3 residues: CATSRRGLFYGYTF. DNA of the CDR3: TGTGCCACCAGCAGGAGGGGGTTATTCTATGGCTACACCTTC.